What follows are 28 T cell receptor beta chains derived from one specimen sequenced in a study of shared T cell receptors in the human thymus. Only in-frame clones appear in the TCRdb table, and some are missing; sequencing was by immunoSEQ multiplex PCR. The table has just under 550,000 clones, around 82% seen once. These data were also filed under a second study, of human thymus T cells.

Sequenced input: thymocytes. The receptor source for this set is a boy under three years old with a congenital heart defect.

The chain links TRBV21-1 to TRBJ1-1; the table's D call, TRBD1, has no DNA check behind it. TRBV21-1 is a listed pseudogene. This CDR3 comprises 15 residues. The CDR3 DNA reads as TGTGCCAGCAGCAAAGCACAGGCAAGGAACACTGAAGCTTTCTTT. As protein: CASSKAQARNTEAFF.

The V and J genes are TRBV7-9 and TRBJ2-3; 12 bases line up with TRBD1. CDR1 and CDR2 from the germline V gene are SEHNR and FQNEAQ (reference sequence). J gave up 2 bases and V 1 base, and 1 base lay outside the gene matches. This CDR3 contains 16 residues. The CDR3 loop is CASSLGGQGATDTQYF. The DNA for the CDR3 is TGTGCCAGCAGCTTAGGGGGACAGGGGGCCACAGATACGCAGTATTTT. Full variable domain (missing parts from reference TRBV7-9 and TRBJ2-3): DTGVSQNPRHKITKRGQNVTFRCDPISEHNRLYWYRQTLGQGPEFLTYFQNEAQLEKSRLLSDRFSAERPKGSFSTLEIQRTEQGDSAMYLCASSLGGQGATDTQYFGPGTRLTVL.

This clone turned up a few times. This sequence joins TRBV2 and TRBJ2-1; D may be TRBD2 (5 bases). The V gene lost 7 bases and the J gene lost 3 bases, with 13 bases spanning the gap. This CDR3 contains 14 residues. The germline gives CDR1 SNHLY, CDR2 FYNNEI. The CDR3 nucleotides read TGTGCCAGCACCCAAACTAGTTTCTACAATGAGCAGTTCTTC. Amino acid sequence: CASTQTSFYNEQFF.

The count of this clone is one. This sequence joins TRBV4-3 and TRBJ2-1; 8 bases map to TRBD2. The CDR3 has 17 amino acids. V lost 0 bases to trimming and J lost 4 bases; unmatched junction nucleotides: 8. Germline V gives CDR1 LGHNA, CDR2 YSLEER. This chain's CDR3 is CASSQDKGREEYNEQFF. The CDR3 DNA reads TGCGCCAGCAGCCAAGATAAGGGGCGGGAGGAGTACAATGAGCAGTTCTTC.

The V call is TRBV4-2, the J call TRBJ2-7; TRBD2 agrees at 8 bases. This CDR3 is built from 17 residues. Germline CDR1 and CDR2: LGHNA and YNFKEQ. V lost 0 bases, J lost 2 bases, and 9 bases stayed unmatched. The CDR3 reads CASSQDPASGLPYEQYF. CDR3 bases: TGTGCCAGCAGCCAAGATCCGGCTAGCGGGTTACCCTACGAGCAGTACTTC.

The J gene is TRBJ1-2, the V gene TRBV10-3; D is possibly TRBD1 (5 bases). Germline lookup yields CDR1 ENHRY and CDR2 SYGVKD. The CDR3 is 12 residues long. V was trimmed by 6 bases and J by 1 base, leaving 6 bases between them. DNA of the CDR3: TGTGCCATCAGAAGGGGTAACTATGGCTACACCTTC. It codes for CAIRRGNYGYTF.

The rearrangement uses TRBV19 and TRBJ2-4; TRBD2 is a possible D gene (5 bases). This CDR3 comprises 14 residues. The germline V gene has CDR1 LNHDA and CDR2 SQIVND (reference sequence). V gave up 10 bases and J gave up 1 base, with 14 bases separating them. The CDR3, as DNA: TGTGCCACCACTAGTTTAGGGGCCAAAAACATTCAGTACTTC. Its translation: CATTSLGAKNIQYF.

The chain is built from TRBV10-3 and TRBJ2-7, with 8 bases identical to TRBD1. Per germline, CDR1 ENHRY and CDR2 SYGVKD. This CDR3 region has 14 residues. Germline trimming cut 5 bases from V and 5 bases from J; bases unmatched to any gene: 8. In nucleotides, the CDR3 is TGTGCCATCAGTCCCCCTGGACAGGGTGACGAGCAGTACTTC. Its translation: CAISPPGQGDEQYF.

This clone is a singleton in its sample. J is TRBJ1-1 and V is TRBV6-7; D remains ambiguous. TRBV6-7 is treated as an ORF (open reading frame) with a function not yet certain. The CDR3 has 13 residues. Between the trimmed V and J ends, which lost 7 bases and 5 bases, there was a span of 14 bases. CDR3 amino acids: CASTGPGGTEAFF. DNA of the CDR3: TGTGCCAGCACGGGCCCCGGAGGGACTGAAGCTTTCTTT.

V is TRBV30 and J is TRBJ2-7; 8 bases fit TRBD1. Trimming at V came to 4 bases and at J to 2 bases, leaving 16 bases not matched to a gene. The CDR3 has 17 amino acids. Germline V gives CDR1 GTSNPN, CDR2 SVGIG (reference sequence). Written as DNA, the CDR3 is TGTGCCTGGACGGACCTAATCGGGCAGGGGGCCACCTACGAGCAGTACTTC. This codes for CAWTDLIGQGATYEQYF.

This clone was seen more than once but under ten times. The chain uses TRBV6-5 and TRBJ2-7; tentative D call: TRBD1 (5 bases). This CDR3 is 16 amino acids long. V was trimmed by 0 bases and J by 2 bases, leaving 14 bases between them. Germline CDR1 reads MNHEY; CDR2 reads SVGAGI. CDR3 residues: CASSYSNFGAPYEQYF. The CDR3 nucleotides read TGTGCCAGCAGTTACTCGAACTTTGGGGCCCCCTACGAGCAGTACTTC.

The rearrangement uses TRBV27 and TRBJ2-7, with 7 bases aligning to TRBD1. This CDR3 is built from 13 residues. CDR1 MNHEY and CDR2 SMNVEV come from the germline V gene (reference sequence). J was trimmed by 3 bases and V by 5 bases; bases with no gene match: 4. CDR3: CASSPGQLYEQYF. The CDR3 region has the DNA TGTGCCAGCAGTCCGGGACAGCTCTACGAGCAGTACTTC.

This chain connects TRBV14 to TRBJ1-1, with a tentative D call TRBD1 (6 bases). The CDR3 is 14 residues long. The germline gives CDR1 SGHDN, CDR2 FVKESK. Trimming stripped 4 bases from V and 7 bases from J, with 16 bases between. As DNA, the CDR3 is TGTGCCAGCAGCCTCGGGGGGGGGCTGAGTGAAGCTTTCTTT. Its protein product is CASSLGGGLSEAFF.

The chain has TRBV9 and TRBJ2-5; 9 bases map to TRBD2. This CDR3 comprises 18 residues. The J segment lost 5 bases and the V segment lost 1 base, leaving 15 bases of the junction unmatched. Germline CDR1 is SGDLS and CDR2 is YYNGEE. CDR3 nucleotides: TGTGCCAGCAGCGTATCCCCCAGCGGGAGGTTTATGTGGGAGACCCAGTACTTC. Amino acids: CASSVSPSGRFMWETQYF.

The chain couples TRBV9 to TRBJ2-2; D not resolved. The CDR3 spans 14 residues. CDR1 and CDR2 from the germline V gene are SGDLS and YYNGEE. The V end was cut by 0 bases, the J end by 1 base, with 4 bases between. CDR3 sequence: CASSVAWNTGELFF. As DNA, the CDR3 is TGTGCCAGCAGCGTAGCTTGGAACACCGGGGAGCTGTTTTTT.

Only a few counts were recorded for this clone. The chain couples TRBV6-6 to TRBJ1-5; D is unclear. CDR1 is MNHNY and CDR2 is SVGAGI in the germline V gene (reference sequence). The V and J ends lost 6 bases and 5 bases respectively, with 8 bases between them. CDR3 length equals 12 residues. The DNA of the CDR3 is TGTGCCAGCAGGTCGGGATATCAGCCCCAGCATTTT. Its translation: CASRSGYQPQHF.

The chain joins TRBV6-5 to TRBJ2-7, with 8 bases lining up with TRBD2. Germline values: CDR1 MNHEY, CDR2 SVGAGI. This CDR3 has 15 amino acids. The ends lost 6 bases at V and 0 bases at J; junction bases unmatched: 7. CDR3 protein: CASRPTSANSYEQYF. In nucleotides, the CDR3 is TGTGCCAGCAGGCCGACTAGCGCCAACTCCTACGAGCAGTACTTC.

The V gene is TRBV6-1, the J gene TRBJ2-4; 10 bases are shared with TRBD2. The V gene end was trimmed by 8 bases and the J gene end by 3 bases; junction bases not matched to a gene: 4. The CDR3 is 14 amino acids. Germline loops: CDR1 MNHNS, CDR2 SASEGT. CDR3 sequence: CASSSGRGKNIQYF. CDR3 bases: TGTGCCAGCTCTAGCGGGAGAGGCAAAAACATTCAGTACTTC.

The chain employs TRBV19 and TRBJ1-1, with a possible D match to TRBD1 (5 bases). The germline V gene has CDR1 LNHDA and CDR2 SQIVND (reference sequence). The CDR3 loop spans 14 amino acids. With 7 bases removed from V and 1 base from J, the gap between germline ends came to 13 bases. As DNA, the CDR3 is TGTGCCAGTAATTACCAGGGAGGGAACACTGAAGCTTTCTTT. Its translation is CASNYQGGNTEAFF.

This sequence joins TRBV2 and TRBJ2-7, with 10 bases that match TRBD2. Per germline, CDR1 SNHLY and CDR2 FYNNEI. The junction had 7 bases not matched to a gene; V was cut back by 5 bases and J by 3 bases. The CDR3 is made up of 15 amino acids. The CDR3 DNA follows: TGTGCCAGCAGTTTACAACGGACTAGCGGCTACGAGCAGTACTTC. Its translation: CASSLQRTSGYEQYF.

The gene calls are TRBV12-5 and TRBJ1-2, with a tentative D call TRBD1 (6 bases). Germline assignment: CDR1 LGHNT and CDR2 FRNRAP. CDR3 length: 17 amino acids. V was cut by 1 base and J by 2 bases, with 17 bases left in between. CDR3 residues: CASGLAPRGGKNYGYTF. CDR3 sequence (DNA): TGTGCTAGTGGTTTGGCCCCAAGGGGGGGCAAAAACTATGGCTACACCTTC.

J is TRBJ2-7 and V is TRBV27; a weak D match, TRBD2 (7 bases). The CDR3 totals 15 residues. Trimming removed 3 bases at V and 4 bases at J, with 16 bases between. Germline values: CDR1 MNHEY, CDR2 SMNVEV (reference sequence). The CDR3 sequence is CASSFMRGPRYEQYF. CDR3 sequence (DNA): TGTGCCAGCAGTTTCATGCGGGGGCCTCGGTACGAGCAGTACTTC.

This chain joins TRBV7-2 and TRBJ2-7, with 9 positions matching TRBD2. The germline CDR1 and CDR2 sequences are SGHTA and FQGNSA. V was pared by 1 base and J by 2 bases, with 12 bases of the junction left unmatched. This CDR3 is 18 amino acids long. CDR3 DNA: TGTGCCAGCAGCTTAGGGGGCCCACCTAGCGGGACTCCCTACGAGCAGTACTTC. It is translated as CASSLGGPPSGTPYEQYF.

CDR3 sequence: CSVVQGDTQYF. The CDR3 DNA follows: TGCAGCGTCGTACAGGGAGATACGCAGTATTTT. The V and J genes are TRBV29-1 and TRBJ2-3; maybe TRBD1 (6 bases). Germline V gene sequence: CDR1 SQVTM, CDR2 ANQGSEA. V gave up 6 bases and J gave up 5 bases, with 9 bases separating them. CDR3 length: 11 residues.

V gene TRBV30 combines with J gene TRBJ2-3, with 13 bases lining up with TRBD2. Germline assignment: CDR1 GTSNPN and CDR2 SVGIG (reference sequence). This CDR3 has 14 residues. With V trimmed by 5 bases and J by 1 base, 0 bases remained unmatched. DNA of the CDR3: TGTGCCTGGGGGACTAGCGGGGGCACAGATACGCAGTATTTT. The encoded protein is CAWGTSGGTDTQYF.

V gene TRBV7-9 combines with J gene TRBJ2-1, with 13 bases aligning to TRBD2. The V gene end was trimmed by 0 bases and the J gene end by 3 bases; junction bases not matched to a gene: 5. CDR3 length equals 18 residues. Germline CDR1 and CDR2: SEHNR and FQNEAQ (reference sequence). The CDR3 DNA is TGTGCCAGCAGCTTAGCCCGACTAGCGGGGGGCCTCTACAATGAGCAGTTCTTC. Amino acids: CASSLARLAGGLYNEQFF.

The rearrangement joins TRBV6-6 to TRBJ2-3; D uncertain. Trimming took 0 bases from V and 1 from J, leaving 11 bases between them. The CDR3 consists of 16 residues. Germline assignment: CDR1 MNHNY and CDR2 SVGAGI (reference sequence). The CDR3 loop reads CASSYSARERTDTQYF. The CDR3 bases are TGTGCCAGCAGTTACTCCGCCCGTGAGCGCACAGATACGCAGTATTTT.

This chain connects TRBV4-3 to TRBJ1-1; D not certain. Germline CDR1 LGHNA, CDR2 YSLEER. This CDR3 spans 13 amino acids. Trimming removed 0 bases at V and 12 bases at J, with 14 bases between. Here the CDR3 DNA reads TGCGCCAGCAGCCAAGAGGCCGGGCGGGGTTCTTTCTTT. Amino acids: CASSQEAGRGSFF.